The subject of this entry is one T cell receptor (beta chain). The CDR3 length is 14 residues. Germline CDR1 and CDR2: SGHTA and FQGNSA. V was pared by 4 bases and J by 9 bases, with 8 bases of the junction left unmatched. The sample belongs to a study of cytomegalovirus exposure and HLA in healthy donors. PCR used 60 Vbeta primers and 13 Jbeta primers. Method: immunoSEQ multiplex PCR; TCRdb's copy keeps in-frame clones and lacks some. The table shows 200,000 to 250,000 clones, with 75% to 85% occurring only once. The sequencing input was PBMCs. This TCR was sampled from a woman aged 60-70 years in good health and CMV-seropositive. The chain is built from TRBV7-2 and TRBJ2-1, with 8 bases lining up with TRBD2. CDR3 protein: CASSSGLVGSEQFF. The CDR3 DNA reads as TGTGCCAGCAGCTCGGGACTAGTTGGCTCTGAGCAGTTCTTC.